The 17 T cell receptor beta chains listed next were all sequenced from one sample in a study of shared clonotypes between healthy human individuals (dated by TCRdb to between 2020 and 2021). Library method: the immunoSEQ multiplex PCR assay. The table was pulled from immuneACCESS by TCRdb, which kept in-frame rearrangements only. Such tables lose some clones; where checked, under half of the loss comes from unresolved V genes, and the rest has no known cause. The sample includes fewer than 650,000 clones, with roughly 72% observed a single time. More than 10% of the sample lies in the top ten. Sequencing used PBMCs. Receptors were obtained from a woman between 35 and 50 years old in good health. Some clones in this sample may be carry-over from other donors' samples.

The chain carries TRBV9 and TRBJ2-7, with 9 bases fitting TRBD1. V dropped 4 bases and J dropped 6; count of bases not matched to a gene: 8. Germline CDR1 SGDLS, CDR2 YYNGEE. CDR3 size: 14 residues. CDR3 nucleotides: TGTGCCAGCAGCCCCGGACAGGGGCCCCTCGAGCAGTACTTC. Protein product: CASSPGQGPLEQYF. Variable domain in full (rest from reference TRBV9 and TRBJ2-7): DSGVTQTPKHLITATGQRVTLRCSPRSGDLSVYWYQQSLDQGLQFLIQYYNGEERAKGNILERFSAQQFPDLHSELNLSSLELGDSALYFCASSPGQGPLEQYFGPGTRLTVT.

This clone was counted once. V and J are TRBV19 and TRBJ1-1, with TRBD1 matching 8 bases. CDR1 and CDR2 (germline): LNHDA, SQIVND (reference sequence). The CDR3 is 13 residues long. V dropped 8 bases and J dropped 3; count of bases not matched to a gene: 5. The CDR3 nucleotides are TGTGCCAGTTCCCTGACAGGGGACACTGAAGCTTTCTTT. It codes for CASSLTGDTEAFF.

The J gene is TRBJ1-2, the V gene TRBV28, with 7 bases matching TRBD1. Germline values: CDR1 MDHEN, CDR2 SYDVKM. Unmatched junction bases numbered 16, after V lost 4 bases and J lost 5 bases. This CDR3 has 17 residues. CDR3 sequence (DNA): TGTGCCAGCAGTTCCCCCTCTTCATTGACAGGGAGTTATGGCTACACCTTC. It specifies CASSSPSSLTGSYGYTF.

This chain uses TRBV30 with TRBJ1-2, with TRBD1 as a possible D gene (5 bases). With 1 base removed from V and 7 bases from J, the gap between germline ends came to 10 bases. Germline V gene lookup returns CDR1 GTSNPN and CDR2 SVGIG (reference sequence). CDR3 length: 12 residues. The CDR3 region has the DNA TGTGCCTGGAGTGCCAGGGAAGGTGGCTACACCTTC. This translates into CAWSAREGGYTF.

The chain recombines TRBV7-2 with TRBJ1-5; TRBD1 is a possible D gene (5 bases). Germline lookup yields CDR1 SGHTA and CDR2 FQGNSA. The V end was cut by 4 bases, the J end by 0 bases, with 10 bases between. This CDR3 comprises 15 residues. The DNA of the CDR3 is TGTGCCAGCAGCTATCGACAGATTAGCAATCAGCCCCAGCATTTT. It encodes CASSYRQISNQPQHF.

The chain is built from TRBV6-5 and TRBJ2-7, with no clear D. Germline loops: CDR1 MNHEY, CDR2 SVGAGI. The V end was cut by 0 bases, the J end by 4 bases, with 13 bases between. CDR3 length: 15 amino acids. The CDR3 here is CASSYSSGFGYEQYF. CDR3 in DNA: TGTGCCAGCAGTTACTCGTCAGGATTCGGGTACGAGCAGTACTTC.

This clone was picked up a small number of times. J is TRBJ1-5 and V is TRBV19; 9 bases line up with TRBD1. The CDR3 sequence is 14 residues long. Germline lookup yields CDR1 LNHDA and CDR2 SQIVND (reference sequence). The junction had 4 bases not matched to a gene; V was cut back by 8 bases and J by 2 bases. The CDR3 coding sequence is TGTGCCAGTGGGGGACAGGGCGGCAATCAGCCCCAGCATTTT. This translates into CASGGQGGNQPQHF.

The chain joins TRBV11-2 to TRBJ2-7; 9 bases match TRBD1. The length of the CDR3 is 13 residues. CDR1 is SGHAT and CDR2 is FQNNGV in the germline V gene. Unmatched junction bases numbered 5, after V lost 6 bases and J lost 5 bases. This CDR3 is CASRMTGGDEQYF. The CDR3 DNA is TGTGCCAGCAGAATGACAGGGGGGGACGAGCAGTACTTC. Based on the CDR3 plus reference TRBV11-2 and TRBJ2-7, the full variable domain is EAGVAQSPRYKIIEKRQSVAFWCNPISGHATLYWYQQILGQGPKLLIQFQNNGVVDDSQLPKDRFSAERLKGVDSTLKIQPAKLEDSAVYLCASRMTGGDEQYFGPGTRLTVT.

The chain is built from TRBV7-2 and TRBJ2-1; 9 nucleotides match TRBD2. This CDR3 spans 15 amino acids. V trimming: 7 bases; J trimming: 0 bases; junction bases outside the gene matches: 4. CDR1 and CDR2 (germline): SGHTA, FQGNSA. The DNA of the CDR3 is TGTGCCAGCAAACTTAGCGGGAGCTCCTACAATGAGCAGTTCTTC. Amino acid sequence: CASKLSGSSYNEQFF.

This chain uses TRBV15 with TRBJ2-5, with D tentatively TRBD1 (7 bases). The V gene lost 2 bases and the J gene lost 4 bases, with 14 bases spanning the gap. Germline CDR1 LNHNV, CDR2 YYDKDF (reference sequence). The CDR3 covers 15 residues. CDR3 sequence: CATSRKTGEAETQYF. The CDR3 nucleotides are TGTGCCACCAGCAGAAAAACAGGGGAGGCAGAGACCCAGTACTTC.

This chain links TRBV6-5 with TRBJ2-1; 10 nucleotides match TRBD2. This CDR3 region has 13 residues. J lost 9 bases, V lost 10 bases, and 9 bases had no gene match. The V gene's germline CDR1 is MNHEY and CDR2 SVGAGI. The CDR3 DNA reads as TGTGCCACCGCCAGCGGGAGGGCCGTTGAGCAGTTCTTC. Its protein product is CATASGRAVEQFF.

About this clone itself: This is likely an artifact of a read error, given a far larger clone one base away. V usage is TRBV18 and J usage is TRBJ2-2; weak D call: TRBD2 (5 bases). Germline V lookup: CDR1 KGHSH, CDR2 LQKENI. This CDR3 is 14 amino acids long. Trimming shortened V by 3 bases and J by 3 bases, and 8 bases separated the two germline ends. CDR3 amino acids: CASSPMGDTGELFF. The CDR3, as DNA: TGTGCCAGCTCACCCATGGGAGACACCGGGGAGCTGTTTTTT. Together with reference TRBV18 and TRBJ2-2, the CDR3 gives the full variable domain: NAGVMQNPRHLVRRRGQEARLRCSPMKGHSHVYWYRQLPEEGLKFMVYLQKENIIDESGMPKERFSAEFPKEGPSILRIQQVVRGDSAAYFCASSPMGDTGELFFGEGSRLTVL.

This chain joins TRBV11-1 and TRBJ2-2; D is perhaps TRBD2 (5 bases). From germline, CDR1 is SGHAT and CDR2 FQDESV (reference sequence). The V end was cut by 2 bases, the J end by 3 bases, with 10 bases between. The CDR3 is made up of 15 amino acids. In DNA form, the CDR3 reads TGTGCCAGCAGCTTACGGGGAAGGGACACCGGGGAGCTGTTTTTT. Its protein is CASSLRGRDTGELFF.

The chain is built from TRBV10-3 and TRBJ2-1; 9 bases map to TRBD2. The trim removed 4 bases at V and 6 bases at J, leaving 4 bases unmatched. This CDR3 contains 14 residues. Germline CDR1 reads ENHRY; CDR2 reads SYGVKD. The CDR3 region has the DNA TGTGCCATCAGTGCTAGCGGGGCCCCCAATGAGCAGTTCTTC. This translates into CAISASGAPNEQFF.

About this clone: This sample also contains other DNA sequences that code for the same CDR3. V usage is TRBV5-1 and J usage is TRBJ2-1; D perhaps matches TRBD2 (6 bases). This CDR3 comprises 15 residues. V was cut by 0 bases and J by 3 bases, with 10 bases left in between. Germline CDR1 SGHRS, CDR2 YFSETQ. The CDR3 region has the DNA TGCGCCAGCAGCTTGGGCCTAGCGAGCTACAATGAGCAGTTCTTC. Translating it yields CASSLGLASYNEQFF.

CDR3 coding DNA: TGTGCCAGCGGGAGATATCAGTTCTTC. The encoded protein is CASGRYQFF. The chain uses TRBV28 and TRBJ2-1, with D possibly matching TRBD2 (5 bases). Per the germline V gene, CDR1 is MDHEN and CDR2 is SYDVKM. Trimming removed 8 bases at V and 13 bases at J, with 9 bases between. The CDR3 is 9 residues long.

CDR3 residues: CASSQDLGRSWSNQPQHF. For the CDR3, the DNA is TGCGCCAGCAGCCAAGATCTTGGACGATCTTGGAGCAATCAGCCCCAGCATTTT. The chain employs TRBV4-1 and TRBJ1-5; D is undetermined. The V gene's germline CDR1 is MGHRA and CDR2 YSYEKL. This CDR3 region has 18 residues. Between the trimmed V and J ends, which lost 0 bases and 1 base, there was a span of 16 bases.